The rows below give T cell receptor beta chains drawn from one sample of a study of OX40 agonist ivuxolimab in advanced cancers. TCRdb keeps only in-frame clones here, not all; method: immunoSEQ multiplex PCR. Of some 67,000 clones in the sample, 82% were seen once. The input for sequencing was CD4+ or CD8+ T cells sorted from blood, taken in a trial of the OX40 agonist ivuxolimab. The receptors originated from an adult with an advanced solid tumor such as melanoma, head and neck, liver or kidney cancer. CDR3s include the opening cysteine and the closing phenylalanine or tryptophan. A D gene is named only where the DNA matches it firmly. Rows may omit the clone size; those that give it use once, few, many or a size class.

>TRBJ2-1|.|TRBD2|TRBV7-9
CASSLGGVLAGVEQFF
TGTGCCAGCAGCTTAGGGGGTGTATTAGCGGGAGTTGAGCAGTTCTTC
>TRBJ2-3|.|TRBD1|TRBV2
CASSAGTGGPDTQYF
TGTGCCAGCAGTGCCGGGACAGGGGGCCCAGATACGCAGTATTTT
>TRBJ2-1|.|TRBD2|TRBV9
CASSAGTSVHDEQFF
TGTGCCAGCAGCGCCGGGACTAGCGTCCATGATGAGCAGTTCTTC
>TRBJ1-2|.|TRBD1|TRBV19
CASSTGQGVGGYTF
TGTGCCAGTAGTACCGGACAGGGGGTAGGTGGCTACACCTTC
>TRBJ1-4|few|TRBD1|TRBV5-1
CASSPGQGEWEKLFF
TGCGCCAGCAGCCCCGGACAGGGAGAATGGGAAAAACTGTTTTTT
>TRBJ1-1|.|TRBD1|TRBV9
CASRPGQGLYTEAFF
TGTGCCAGCAGACCGGGACAGGGTCTTTACACTGAAGCTTTCTTT
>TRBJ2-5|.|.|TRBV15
CATSRDWGYGETQYF
TGTGCCACCAGCAGAGATTGGGGGTACGGGGAGACCCAGTACTTC
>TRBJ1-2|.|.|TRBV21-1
CASSKAERGAVYGYTF
TGTGCCAGCAGCAAAGCGGAAAGGGGGGCTGTTTACGGCTACACCTTC
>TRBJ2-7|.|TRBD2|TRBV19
CASSIGTSGSYEQYF
TGTGCCAGTAGTATTGGGACTAGCGGGAGCTACGAGCAGTACTTC
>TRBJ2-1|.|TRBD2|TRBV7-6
CASSLVGTSRTNEQFF
TGTGCCAGCAGCTTAGTCGGGACTAGCAGGACAAATGAGCAGTTCTTC
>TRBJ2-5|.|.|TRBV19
CASSIAQGGETQYF
TGTGCCAGTAGTATAGCCCAGGGTGGGGAGACCCAGTACTTC
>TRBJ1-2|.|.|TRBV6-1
CASSEHGRNNGYTF
TGTGCCAGCAGTGAACATGGTCGGAATAATGGCTACACCTTC
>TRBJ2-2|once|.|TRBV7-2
CASSAGQARTGELFF
TGTGCCAGCAGCGCGGGACAAGCGAGGACCGGGGAGCTGTTTTTT
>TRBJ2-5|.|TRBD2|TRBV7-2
CASSPPSGGHGETQYF
TGTGCCAGCAGCCCACCTAGCGGGGGGCATGGGGAGACCCAGTACTTC
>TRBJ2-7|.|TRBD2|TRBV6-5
CASSQRGGSYEQYF
TGTGCCAGCAGTCAGCGGGGCGGCTCCTACGAGCAGTACTTC
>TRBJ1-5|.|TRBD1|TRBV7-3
CASSLNPGQNQPQHF
TGTGCCAGCAGCTTGAACCCGGGACAGAATCAGCCCCAGCATTTT
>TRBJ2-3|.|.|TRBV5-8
CASSSQGPGTQYF
TGTGCCAGCAGCTCCCAGGGCCCGGGGACGCAGTATTTT
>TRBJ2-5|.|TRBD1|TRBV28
CASSPFRGQGGAWETQYF
TGTGCCAGCAGTCCGTTTAGGGGACAGGGGGGGGCATGGGAGACCCAGTACTTC
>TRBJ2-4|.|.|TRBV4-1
CASSQAPVGAKNIQYF
TGCGCCAGCAGCCAAGCCCCGGTTGGGGCCAAAAACATTCAGTACTTC
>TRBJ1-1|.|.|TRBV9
CASSVASRMNTEAFF
TGTGCCAGCAGCGTAGCTTCCCGCATGAACACTGAAGCTTTCTTT
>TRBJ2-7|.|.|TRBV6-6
CASSAGSYEQYF
TGTGCCAGCAGCGCAGGGTCCTACGAGCAGTACTTC
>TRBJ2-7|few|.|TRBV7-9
CASSADWYEQYF
TGTGCCAGCAGCGCTGACTGGTACGAGCAGTACTTC
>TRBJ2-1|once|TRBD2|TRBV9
CASSVGQVRPTSGRSSYNEQFF
TGTGCCAGCAGCGTAGGGCAGGTGCGCCCTACTAGCGGCCGAAGCTCCTACAATGAGCAGTTCTTC
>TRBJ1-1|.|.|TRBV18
CASSPTRNTEAFF
TGTGCCAGCTCACCTACAAGGAACACTGAAGCTTTCTTT
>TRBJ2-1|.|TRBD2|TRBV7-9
CASSLEGWLAGGLYNEQFF
TGTGCCAGCAGCTTAGAGGGTTGGCTAGCGGGAGGATTGTACAATGAGCAGTTCTTC
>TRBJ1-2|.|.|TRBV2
CASSGLPGGYTF
TGTGCCAGCAGTGGCCTACCCGGTGGCTACACCTTC
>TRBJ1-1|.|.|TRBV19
CASSKVILGTEAFF
TGTGCCAGTAGTAAGGTGATATTAGGTACTGAAGCTTTCTTT
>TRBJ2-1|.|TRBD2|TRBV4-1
CASSPGSGVTYNEQFF
TGCGCCAGCAGCCCAGGAAGCGGGGTAACCTACAATGAGCAGTTCTTC
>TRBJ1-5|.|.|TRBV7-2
CASSLAVGARQPQHF
TGTGCCAGCAGCTTAGCGGTGGGGGCCAGACAGCCCCAGCATTTT
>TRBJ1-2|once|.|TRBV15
CATSRGAGGNYGYTF
TGTGCCACCAGCAGAGGGGCGGGGGGGAACTATGGCTACACCTTC
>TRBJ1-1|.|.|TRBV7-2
CASSLASGTSSLTEAFF
TGTGCCAGCAGCTTAGCCTCCGGGACGTCTTCCCTCACTGAAGCTTTCTTT
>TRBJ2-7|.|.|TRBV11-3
CASSLNVGEQYF
TGTGCCAGCAGCTTAAACGTAGGCGAGCAGTACTTC
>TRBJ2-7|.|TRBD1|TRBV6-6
CASTLTGGLYEQYF
TGTGCCAGCACTCTCACAGGGGGATTATACGAGCAGTACTTC
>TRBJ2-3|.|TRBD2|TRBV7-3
CASSDPGLAGGPYTQYF
TGTGCCAGCAGCGACCCGGGACTAGCGGGAGGGCCGTATACGCAGTATTTT
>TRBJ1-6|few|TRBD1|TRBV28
CASSPGQGKSSPLHF
TGTGCCAGCAGTCCTGGACAGGGAAAAAGTTCACCCCTCCACTTT
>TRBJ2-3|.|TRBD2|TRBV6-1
CASTLAGGPTDTQYF
TGTGCCAGCACCTTAGCGGGGGGGCCAACAGATACGCAGTATTTT
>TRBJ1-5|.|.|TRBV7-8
CASSLNPRGATYSNQPQHF
TGTGCCAGCAGCTTAAACCCTCGGGGGGCTACTTATAGCAATCAGCCCCAGCATTTT
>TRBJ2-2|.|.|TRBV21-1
CASSNRELDGRGTGELFF
TGTGCCAGCAGCAACCGGGAATTGGACGGGCGCGGCACCGGGGAGCTGTTTTTT
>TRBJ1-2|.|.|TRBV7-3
CASSLEGGDGGYGYTF
TGTGCCAGCAGCTTAGAAGGTGGGGACGGGGGCTATGGCTACACCTTC
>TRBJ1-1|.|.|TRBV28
CASSQRTGNTEAFF
TGTGCCAGCAGCCAACGGACGGGGAACACTGAAGCTTTCTTT
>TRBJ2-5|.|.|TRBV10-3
CATGLGTGETQYF
TGTGCCACCGGGCTTGGGACGGGAGAGACCCAGTACTTC
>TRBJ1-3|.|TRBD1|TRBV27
CASSLNDRAVNTIYF
TGTGCCAGCAGTTTAAACGACAGGGCGGTAAACACCATATATTTT
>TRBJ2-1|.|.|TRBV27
CASSLETPSSHNEQFF
TGTGCCAGCAGTTTAGAGACTCCGAGCAGCCACAATGAGCAGTTCTTC
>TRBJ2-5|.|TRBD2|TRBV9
CASSPEAGTTQETQYF
TGTGCCAGCAGCCCAGAAGCCGGGACTACCCAAGAGACCCAGTACTTC
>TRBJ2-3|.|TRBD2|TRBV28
CASSSRLANTQYF
TGTGCCAGCAGTTCCCGACTAGCCAATACGCAGTATTTT
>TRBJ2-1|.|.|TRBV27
CASQRNRVGNEQFF
TGTGCCAGCCAACGTAACAGGGTGGGGAATGAGCAGTTCTTC
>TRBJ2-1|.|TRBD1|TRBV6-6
CASSYLGQQTYNEQFF
TGTGCCAGCAGTTACCTGGGACAGCAAACCTACAATGAGCAGTTCTTC
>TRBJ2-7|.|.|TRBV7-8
CASSLKDRNSYEQYF
TGTGCCAGCAGCTTAAAGGACAGAAACTCCTACGAGCAGTACTTC
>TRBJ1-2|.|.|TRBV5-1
CASSSGGSPAVSYGYTF
TGCGCCAGCAGTTCCGGGGGCAGCCCGGCGGTCTCCTATGGCTACACCTTC
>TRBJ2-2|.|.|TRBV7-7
CASSTGQSTGELFF
TGTGCTAGCAGCACAGGACAGTCCACCGGGGAGCTGTTTTTT
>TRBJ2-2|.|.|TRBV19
CASSTRGELFF
TGTGCCAGTAGTACCAGGGGGGAGCTGTTTTTT
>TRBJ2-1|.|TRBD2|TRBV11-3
CASSPLIAGGNNEQFF
TGTGCCAGCAGCCCCCTGATCGCGGGGGGAAACAATGAGCAGTTCTTC
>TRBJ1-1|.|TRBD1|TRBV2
CASSAATGSNTEAFF
TGTGCCAGCAGTGCCGCGACAGGGAGTAACACTGAAGCTTTCTTT
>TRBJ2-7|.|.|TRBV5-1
CASSFSRGSSYEQYF
TGCGCCAGCAGCTTCTCGCGGGGAAGCTCCTACGAGCAGTACTTC
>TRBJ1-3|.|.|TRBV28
CASSLYGRDTIYF
TGTGCCAGCAGTTTGTACGGTAGAGACACCATATATTTT
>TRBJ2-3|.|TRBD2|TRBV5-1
CASSQGLAGEEGTDTQYF
TGCGCCAGCAGCCAAGGACTAGCGGGAGAGGAGGGGACAGATACGCAGTATTTT
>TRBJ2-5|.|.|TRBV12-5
CASGPGPGVGTQYF
TGTGCTAGTGGACCGGGACCGGGTGTGGGGACCCAGTACTTC
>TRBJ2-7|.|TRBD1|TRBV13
CASSLRGTGVFPPYEQYF
TGTGCCAGCAGCTTACGCGGGACAGGGGTATTCCCCCCCTACGAGCAGTACTTC
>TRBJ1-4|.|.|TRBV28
CASSGGDLPHEKLFF
TGTGCCAGCAGTGGCGGGGATCTCCCCCACGAAAAACTGTTTTTT
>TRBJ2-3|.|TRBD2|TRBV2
CASRPGTSSLDTQYF
TGTGCCAGCAGGCCCGGGACTAGCTCCTTAGATACGCAGTATTTT